Listed below are T cell receptor beta chains from one sample, sequenced in a study of T cells in narcolepsy. The method was immunoSEQ multiplex PCR; TCRdb's version includes in-frame clones alone and lacks a portion of them. There are tens of thousands of clones in the sample; 85% occur only once, and more than 8.5% lies in the top ten. Sequenced material: memory (CD45RA-) CD4+ T cells from blood. Receptors originate from a human donor in good health. Each CDR3 is given with its conserved first and last residue. The D gene is left open where the match is weak. Clone size, where shown, is once, few, many, or a class for clones that have expanded.

few,TRBJ2-3,15,TRBD1,TRBV5-1,CASAFGTGRTDTQYF,TGCGCCAGCGCCTTCGGGACAGGGAGGACAGATACGCAGTATTTT
.,TRBJ2-7,14,.,TRBV6-5,CASMREGPSYEQYF,TGTGCCAGCATGAGGGAAGGGCCGTCTTACGAGCAGTACTTC
.,TRBJ1-2,12,.,TRBV25-1,CASSPQGYGYTF,TGTGCCAGCAGTCCCCAGGGATATGGCTACACCTTC
.,TRBJ2-1,15,TRBD2,TRBV7-2,CASSRGLGTYNEQFF,TGTGCCAGCAGCCGGGGACTAGGGACCTACAATGAGCAGTTCTTC
few,TRBJ1-5,14,.,TRBV11-2,CASSSVGGNQPQHF,TGTGCCAGCAGCTCAGTGGGGGGCAATCAGCCCCAGCATTTT
.,TRBJ2-1,18,TRBD2,TRBV5-4,CASSSQNLLAGGRNEQFF,TGTGCCAGCAGCTCCCAGAACTTACTAGCGGGAGGGAGGAATGAGCAGTTCTTC
.,TRBJ2-5,14,TRBD1,TRBV28,CASSWTGGRETQYF,TGTGCCAGCAGTTGGACAGGGGGCAGAGAGACCCAGTACTTC
.,TRBJ2-6,16,TRBD1,TRBV5-1,CASSLNRGSGANVLTF,TGCGCCAGCAGCCTAAACAGGGGATCTGGGGCCAACGTCCTGACTTTC
few,TRBJ1-1,14,.,TRBV10-1,CASSETRGSTEAFF,TGCGCCAGCAGTGAGACGAGGGGGTCCACTGAAGCTTTCTTT
.,TRBJ1-4,17,.,TRBV18,CASSRSGLISPNEKLFF,TGTGCCAGCTCACGATCGGGCCTGATTAGTCCTAATGAAAAACTGTTTTTT
.,TRBJ2-5,14,.,TRBV6-6,CASSSLLIGETQYF,TGTGCCAGCAGTTCTTTGCTAATTGGAGAGACCCAGTACTTC
.,TRBJ1-3,15,.,TRBV27,CASSPQYNSGNTIYF,TGTGCCAGCAGCCCGCAGTACAATTCTGGAAACACCATATATTTT
.,TRBJ2-5,14,TRBD2,TRBV5-8,CASNSPGGGETQYF,TGTGCCAGCAACTCCCCTGGCGGGGGAGAGACCCAGTACTTC
.,TRBJ1-1,13,.,TRBV7-8,CASSSNLDREAFF,TGTGCCAGCAGCTCAAACCTCGACAGAGAAGCTTTCTTT
.,TRBJ2-1,16,TRBD2,TRBV28,CASSLFGAGGPVEQFF,TGTGCCAGCAGTTTGTTCGGGGCGGGAGGGCCGGTTGAGCAGTTCTTC
few,TRBJ2-7,14,TRBD2,TRBV5-6,CASSLALAGEEQYF,TGTGCCAGCAGCTTGGCCTTAGCGGGAGAGGAGCAGTACTTC
.,TRBJ1-5,13,.,TRBV10-3,CAISESPNQPQHF,TGTGCCATCAGTGAGTCACCCAATCAGCCCCAGCATTTT
.,TRBJ1-2,14,.,TRBV5-4,CASSLGGGGYGYTF,TGTGCCAGCAGCTTGGGTGGGGGGGGCTATGGCTACACCTTC
.,TRBJ1-5,17,TRBD1,TRBV7-9,CASSLGQGSWGNQPQHF,TGTGCCAGCAGCTTGGGACAGGGTTCGTGGGGCAATCAGCCCCAGCATTTT
.,TRBJ2-3,13,.,TRBV28,CASSIESTDTQYF,TGTGCCAGCAGCATAGAGAGCACAGATACGCAGTATTTT
.,TRBJ2-3,15,TRBD1,TRBV6-1,CASSEGWYRGDTQYF,TGTGCCAGCAGTGAAGGTTGGTACAGGGGAGATACGCAGTATTTT
.,TRBJ2-1,15,TRBD2,TRBV18,CASSPTGLAGNEQFF,TGTGCCAGCTCACCAACGGGACTAGCGGGCAATGAGCAGTTCTTC
.,TRBJ2-7,17,TRBD2,TRBV14,CASSLNSPSGTSYEQYF,TGTGCCAGCAGCCTGAACTCCCCTAGCGGGACCTCCTACGAGCAGTACTTC
.,TRBJ1-5,14,.,TRBV6-6,CASSSEGRDQPQHF,TGTGCCAGCAGTTCGGAGGGGCGGGATCAGCCCCAGCATTTT
.,TRBJ2-7,13,.,TRBV7-2,CASSRSENYEQYF,TGTGCCAGCAGCCGCAGCGAGAACTACGAGCAGTACTTC
.,TRBJ2-1,13,TRBD2,TRBV6-5,CASTAGVTNEQFF,TGTGCCAGCACCGCGGGAGTGACCAATGAGCAGTTCTTC
.,TRBJ1-4,13,.,TRBV30,CAWNLGLNEKLFF,TGTGCCTGGAATCTAGGCCTTAATGAAAAACTGTTTTTT
.,TRBJ1-4,12,TRBD1,TRBV11-3,CASSRGQGKLFF,TGTGCCAGCAGCAGGGGACAGGGGAAACTGTTTTTT
.,TRBJ2-5,16,.,TRBV27,CASSSNPGRLPGTQYF,TGTGCCAGCAGTTCCAACCCGGGACGCCTCCCGGGGACCCAGTACTTC
.,TRBJ2-1,16,TRBD2,TRBV7-9,CASTQGAGDPYNEQFF,TGTGCCAGCACCCAGGGAGCGGGAGACCCCTACAATGAGCAGTTCTTC
.,TRBJ2-5,13,.,TRBV7-9,CASSGGLGETQYF,TGTGCCAGCAGCGGGGGGTTGGGAGAGACCCAGTACTTC
.,TRBJ2-7,15,TRBD1,TRBV6-5,CASSFPGGAAYEQYF,TGTGCCAGCAGCTTTCCAGGGGGCGCCGCCTACGAGCAGTACTTC
.,TRBJ1-3,14,.,TRBV6-1,CASKEGPSGNTIYF,TGTGCCAGCAAGGAAGGGCCCTCTGGAAACACCATATATTTT
.,TRBJ1-2,16,TRBD1,TRBV10-1,CASNRGQGNWNYGYTF,TGCGCCAGCAATAGGGGACAGGGGAATTGGAACTATGGCTACACCTTC
.,TRBJ2-1,15,.,TRBV7-9,CASSRELRAYNEQFF,TGTGCCAGCAGCCGAGAACTGCGGGCCTACAATGAGCAGTTCTTC
once,TRBJ1-4,14,.,TRBV15,CATGDGGPNEKLFF,TGTGCCACCGGGGATGGGGGACCTAATGAAAAACTGTTTTTT
.,TRBJ2-1,17,TRBD2,TRBV2,CASSALPLAGTYNEQFF,TGTGCCAGCAGTGCCCTTCCCTTAGCGGGTACCTACAATGAGCAGTTCTTC
.,TRBJ1-6,14,TRBD1,TRBV4-2,CASSQDRGNSPLHF,TGTGCCAGCAGCCAGGACAGGGGTAATTCACCCCTCCACTTT
.,TRBJ2-5,13,.,TRBV5-6,CASSHRDQETQYF,TGTGCCAGCAGCCACCGGGACCAAGAGACCCAGTACTTC
.,TRBJ2-1,17,TRBD2,TRBV2,CASSSRGGASSYNEQFF,TGTGCCAGCAGCAGCCGGGGGGGGGCAAGTTCCTACAATGAGCAGTTCTTC
.,TRBJ1-6,15,.,TRBV6-5,CASSYLLAGSSPLHF,TGTGCCAGCAGTTACCTACTTGCTGGGAGTTCACCCCTCCACTTT
.,TRBJ2-7,15,TRBD2,TRBV6-6,CASREGLAGSYEQYF,TGTGCCAGCAGGGAAGGACTAGCGGGATCCTACGAGCAGTACTTC
.,TRBJ2-2,15,.,TRBV7-2,CASSRRVPNTGELFF,TGTGCCAGCAGCCGGAGGGTCCCGAACACCGGGGAGCTGTTTTTT
.,TRBJ2-5,15,.,TRBV5-8,CASSLGRLLKETQYF,TGTGCCAGCAGCTTGGGCAGGCTATTAAAAGAGACCCAGTACTTC
once,TRBJ1-4,17,.,TRBV6-1,CASSDPGPSHNIEKLFF,TGTGCCAGCAGTGACCCGGGACCGAGCCATAATATTGAAAAACTGTTTTTT
.,TRBJ1-2,15,.,TRBV18,CASSSGWDEIYGYTF,TGTGCCAGCTCATCAGGCTGGGATGAGATCTATGGCTACACCTTC
once,TRBJ1-1,15,.,TRBV28,CASSLPTDGNTEAFF,TGTGCCAGCAGTCTGCCAACTGACGGGAACACTGAAGCTTTCTTT
.,TRBJ2-1,15,.,TRBV2,CASSEVLAPRNEQFF,TGTGCCAGCAGTGAGGTTCTAGCGCCAAGGAATGAGCAGTTCTTC
.,TRBJ1-5,15,.,TRBV9,CASAQDPGSNQPQHF,TGTGCCAGCGCCCAGGACCCTGGGAGCAATCAGCCCCAGCATTTT
.,TRBJ2-7,11,.,TRBV6-5,CASFRDYEQYF,TGTGCCAGCTTCCGAGACTACGAGCAGTACTTC
.,TRBJ1-1,13,.,TRBV9,CASARDSHAEAFF,TGTGCCAGCGCGAGGGACTCCCACGCTGAAGCTTTCTTT
.,TRBJ2-1,15,.,TRBV2,CASSEREVSGNEQFF,TGTGCCAGCAGTGAGAGGGAGGTCTCTGGTAATGAGCAGTTCTTC
few,TRBJ2-7,14,.,TRBV6-1,CASSPGTLLYEQYF,TGTGCCAGCAGTCCCGGGACCCTCCTTTACGAGCAGTACTTC